Listed here is a single TCR beta chain. Its antigen is not yet known. No qualities accompany the bases; no much larger clone lies one base away. Using the deep immunoSEQ assay, TCR CDR3 regions were amplified from genomic DNA by multiplex PCR. Genomic DNA extracted from each cell subset was distributed evenly over all wells of several immunoSEQ 96-well plates, and each plate served as one replicate. For sorted subsets, roughly 0.2 ug genomic DNA, equal to tens of thousands of T cell genomes, was loaded into each replicate PCR. The purified libraries were quantified using a Qubit 3.0 fluorometer, sized with a Bioanalyzer 2100, and then quantified again using the KAPA Library Quantification kit. A separate single-read 150-cycle Illumina NextSeq 550 flow cell was used to sequence each immunoSEQ 96-well plate. From the authors' description of their analysis: Because the immunoSEQ output held only junctional sequences and lacked quality scores, the filtering could not match the filtering applied to full-length reads. Sequences were annotated with PyIR, a Python wrapper for IgBLAST v1.9, using IMGT germline references to assign V/J genes and CDR3. Reads were filtered out if the reads had weak V/J assignments (E-value above 1e-6), no CDR3, stop codons, out-of-frame junctions, or ambiguous translated residues. V3J clonotypes were defined as sequences sharing the same inferred V gene, J gene, and CDR3 amino acid sequence. To compute the percentage overlap between repertoires, the number of shared unique clonotypes was divided by the size of the smaller repertoire. Richness of each repertoire was evaluated using RTK rarefaction, the Chao1 estimator, and Recon v2.1 estimates of unobserved clonotypes. Generation probabilities were computed with OLGA for all TCRbeta clonotypes obtained by the gDNA method from a handful of donors. TCRdb's version of the immuneACCESS table is confined to in-frame rearrangements and falls short of the full clone set. An unresolved V gene accounts for under half of the shortfall where checked; the remainder is of unknown origin. V, J and clone size derive from that table, while D and trimming were established from the DNA sequence. The sample records roughly 1.5 million clones, 95% to 99% of which are singletons. Jointly, the top ten make up about 0.42% of the sample.

V is shortened by 5 bases, J by 6 bases, and the region joining them spans 14 bases. The CDR3 spans 13 residues, from the cysteine through the phenylalanine. The read is trimmed to its CDR3 DNA, 39 bases read in frame from base 1. From the germline V gene, CDR1 is SGHRS and CDR2 is YFSETQ. This specimen belongs to a study of shared clonotypes between healthy human individuals (TCRdb year 2020). For context, the study as a whole: A few men and a couple of women, aged 18 to 49 years, made up the cohort. Libraries were prepared and TCR repertoires were sequenced by different laboratories using diverse techniques, in order to increase sequencing depth and limit assay-specific biases. Leukapheresis yielded between about 0.9 and 10 billion PBMCs per donor. Blood TCR repertoires of about five healthy adults were deeply sequenced to estimate repertoire size and the extent of clonotype sharing between individuals. For each donor, CD4 naive and CD4 memory were each given three plates, CD8 naive was given two plates, and CD8 memory was given one plate. What the work shows at the level of the full study, not this receptor alone: Sharing across several donors was observed for about 5% of naive CD4, 3.5% of naive CD8, over 2% of memory CD4, and about 0.4% of memory CD8 clonotypes. Even with the large sequencing depth, rarefaction of the sorted-subset datasets indicated that sequencing was incomplete. Based on pairwise subsampling, the degree of clonotype sharing among donors was expected to be affected by sequencing depth. Clonotypes shared by all four sorted-subset donors showed higher generation probabilities than non-shared clonotypes. Estimated clonotype richness was generally larger for naive than for memory subsets. The small number of donors limited the genetic and exposure-history diversity represented. Sampling was restricted to blood, and TCR repertoires in tissue are likely to differ from TCR repertoires in blood.

The donors were healthy, HIV-negative adults with no recently reported acute infections or vaccinations. Every donor was a Caucasian adult residing in Nashville, Tennessee, USA. CD4+ T cells were enriched by magnetic negative selection, after which naive cells were positively selected on CD45RA and the negative fraction was taken as the memory subset. Blood was obtained by leukapheresis, after which PBMCs were separated by Ficoll-Histopaque density gradient centrifugation and cryopreserved in liquid nitrogen vapor phase. Analytical flow cytometry was used to check the purity and quantity of every magnetically sorted T cell population. Genomic DNA was isolated from each sorted fraction and quantified by UV absorbance on a Nanodrop 2000c.

The V and J segments used are TRBV5-1 and TRBJ1-2; the D region possibly corresponds to TRBD1 (6 bases align). The material sequenced was naive CD4+ T cells sorted from blood. The intended sense of this specimen's cell subset or site label: CD45RA+ positively selected. The TCR was taken from a man aged 25-45 years in good health. The DNA reads TGCGCCAGCAGTCTACAGGGTAGTGATGGCTACACCTTC. Translation gives CASSLQGSDGYTF.